This T cell receptor beta chain came from a study of T cells expressing NK-cell markers. At the level of the study: CD3+CD56+NKG2C+, CD3+CD56+NKG2C- and CD3+CD56-NKG2C+ T cells, once sorted, supplied the TCR beta repertoires.

The authors generated TCR beta cDNA through 5'RACE template switching with UMIs. TCRdb re-analyzed the 5' RACE reads; it lists each CDR3 protein once, without DNA. Recorded here are fewer than 300,000 distinct CDR3 sequences; the top ten clones represent 4% to 4.5%. The CDR3 runs to 13 residues. Germline V gives CDR1 SGHTA, CDR2 FQGNSA. V and J are TRBV7-2 and TRBJ2-7; as DNA is missing, the TRBD1 call by TCRdb cannot be tested. This TCR came from a woman aged 18-69 years in good health. Sequenced sample: blood T cells: a sorted CD56 or NKG2C T cell subset, CD4+ or CD8+ T cells, or bulk PBMC T cells (not recorded which). The CDR3 protein is CASSLGTAREQYF.